This TCR beta chain was sequenced during a study of cytomegalovirus exposure and HLA in healthy donors. The protocol was immunoSEQ multiplex PCR, while the TCRdb copy is restricted to in-frame clones and leaves out a portion. The data contain 120,000 to 150,000 clones, roughly 86% of them seen just once; the ten biggest clones take up about 1.5%. Whole-study results and caveats: Reports credit the classifier with highly specific, highly sensitive diagnosis of cytomegalovirus status.

This clone was recorded only once. What it binds is unknown. What was sequenced was PBMCs. The receptor was derived from a woman aged 25 to 39 in good health and CMV-seronegative.

As DNA, the CDR3 is TGTGCCAGCAGCCAAGGCGGGGGCCCGCAAGAGACCCAGTACTTC. Translating gives CASSQGGGPQETQYF. The chain has TRBV7-2 and TRBJ2-5; TRBD2 is a possible D gene (7 bases). The CDR3 runs 15 residues. V was shortened by 5 bases and J by 2 bases, with 15 bases between the two germline ends. CDR1 is SGHTA and CDR2 is FQGNSA in the germline V gene.